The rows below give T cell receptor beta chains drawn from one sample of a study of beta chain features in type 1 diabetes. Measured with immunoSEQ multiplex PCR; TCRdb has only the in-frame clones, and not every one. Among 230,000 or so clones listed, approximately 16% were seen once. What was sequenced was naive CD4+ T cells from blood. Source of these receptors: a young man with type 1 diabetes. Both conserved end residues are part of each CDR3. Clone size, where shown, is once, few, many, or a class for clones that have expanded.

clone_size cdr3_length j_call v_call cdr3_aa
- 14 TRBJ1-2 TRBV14 CASSQDWQTYGYTF
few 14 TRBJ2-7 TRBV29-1 CSARTGVSSYEQYF
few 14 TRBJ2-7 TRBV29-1 CSVDSVQGATEQYF
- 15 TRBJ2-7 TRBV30 CAWSVVGALVDEQYF
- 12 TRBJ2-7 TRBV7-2 CASSLYSREQYF
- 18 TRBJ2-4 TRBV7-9 CASSHPGLGSRDKNIQYF
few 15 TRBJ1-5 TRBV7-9 CASSLADGHNQPQHF
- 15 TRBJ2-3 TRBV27 CASSRGQGRTDTQYF
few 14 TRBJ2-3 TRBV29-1 CSVESGFSTDTQYF
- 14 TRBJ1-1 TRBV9 CASSPRTGPGAAFF
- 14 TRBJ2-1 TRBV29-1 CSVRRGLPSNEQFF
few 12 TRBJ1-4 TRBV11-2 CASSQDREKLFF
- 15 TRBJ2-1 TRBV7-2 CASSSLRTSYNEQFF
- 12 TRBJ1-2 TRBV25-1 CASRDQNYGYTF
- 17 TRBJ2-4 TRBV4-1 CASSQVNLGEAKNIQYF
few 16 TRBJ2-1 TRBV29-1 CSVAGTGRASYNEQFF
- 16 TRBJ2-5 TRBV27 CASSLSGTGFFKTQYF
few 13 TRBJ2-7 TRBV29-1 CSVVSLRVGEQYF
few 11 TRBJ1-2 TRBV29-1 CSDITRRGYTF
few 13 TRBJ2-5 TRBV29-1 CSVNRGGQETQYF
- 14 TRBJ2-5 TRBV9 CASSSHRNAETQYF
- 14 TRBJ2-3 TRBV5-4 CASKVDRGGDTQYF
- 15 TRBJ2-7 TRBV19 CASSVLRQGSYEQYF
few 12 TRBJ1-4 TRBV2 CASGSQGEKLFF
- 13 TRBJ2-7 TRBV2 CATQREVYYEQYF
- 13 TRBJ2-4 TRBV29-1 CSVAPLMQNIQYF
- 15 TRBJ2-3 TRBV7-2 CASSPRLAGTDTQYF
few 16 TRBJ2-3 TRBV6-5 CASSYSGTGGTDTQYF
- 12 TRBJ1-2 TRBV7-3 CASSPDRVGYTF
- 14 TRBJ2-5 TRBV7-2 CASSLALRQETQYF
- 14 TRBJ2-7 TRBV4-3 CASSQVGRGYEQYF
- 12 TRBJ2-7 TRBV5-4 CASSLARAEQYF
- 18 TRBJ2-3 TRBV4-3 CASSRLAGDGVATDTQYF
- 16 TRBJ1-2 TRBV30 CAWSVRLTAPNYGYTF
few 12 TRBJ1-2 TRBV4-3 CASSQEDSGYTF
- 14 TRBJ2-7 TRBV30 CAWRRDRSSYEQYF
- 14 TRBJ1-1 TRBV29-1 CSVTKRGLSTEAFF
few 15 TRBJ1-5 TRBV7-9 CASSSRSTGNQPQHF
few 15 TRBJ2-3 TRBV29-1 CSVNGLAGKTDTQYF
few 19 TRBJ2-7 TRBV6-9 CASSLEEPTAGGLSYEQYF